These 10 T cell receptor beta chains share one sample of origin, sequenced in a study of early T cells in non-severe SARS-CoV-2 infection. TCRdb re-analysed the 5' RACE reads in MiXCR, keeping a single row per CDR3 protein. Here the sample spans under 60,000 distinct CDR3 sequences, about 5.6% being singletons. The source material was whole blood. Source of these receptors: an adult who was a healthcare worker with PCR-confirmed SARS-CoV-2 infection or an uninfected control (not recorded which).

In this sample, this clonotype turned up many times. The V gene is TRBV20-1, the J gene TRBJ2-1; D may be TRBD1 or TRBD2 (6 bases each). Per germline, CDR1 DFQATT and CDR2 SNEGSKA (reference sequence). Trimming pared 3 bases from V and 5 bases from J, leaving 17 bases between. This CDR3 spans 15 amino acids. CDR3 sequence (DNA): TGCAGTGCTAGGGGGGCGAAGGGCGGGAACAATGAGCAGTTCTTC. This translates into CSARGAKGGNNEQFF.

This clonotype appeared a few times. The genes are TRBV29-1 and TRBJ2-1; 10 bases are a match to TRBD1. Germline V gives CDR1 SQVTM, CDR2 ANQGSEA. Trimming cost V 7 bases and J 6 bases; bases outside gene matches: 9. This CDR3 is 14 amino acids long. The CDR3 sequence: CSARDRGIINEQFF. DNA of the CDR3: TGCAGCGCTAGGGACAGGGGCATCATCAATGAGCAGTTCTTC.

This clonotype came up many times. CDR3 DNA: TGTGCCAGCAGTTACAGGGGGGGGGCCAAGACCCAGTACTTC. It is translated as CASSYRGGAKTQYF. The rearrangement uses TRBV6-6 and TRBJ2-5; D is perhaps TRBD2 (7 bases). Germline V CDR1 and CDR2: MNHNY, SVGAGI (reference sequence). The CDR3 sequence is 14 residues long. The V end was cut by 2 bases, the J end by 6 bases, with 13 bases between.

This clonotype has at least ten counts. The chain joins TRBV20-1 to TRBJ1-1; maybe TRBD1 (6 bases). The CDR3 is 15 amino acids. The germline gives CDR1 DFQATT, CDR2 SNEGSKA (reference sequence). V lost 2 bases and J lost 3, with 16 bases in between. CDR3 amino acids: CSARPGGGGYTEAFF. The DNA for the CDR3 is TGCAGTGCTAGACCTGGGGGGGGCGGATACACTGAAGCTTTCTTT.

The sample holds many counts of this clonotype. The V call is TRBV11-2, the J call TRBJ2-5; 11 positions agree with TRBD2. CDR3 size: 15 residues. CDR1 is SGHAT, CDR2 FQNNGV, per germline. J gave up 4 bases and V 5 bases, and 6 bases lay outside the gene matches. CDR3 residues: CASSPTLAGGETQYF. The CDR3 region has the DNA TGTGCCAGCAGCCCCACTCTAGCGGGAGGAGAGACCCAGTACTTC.

This clonotype was seen repeatedly, ten times or more. This rearrangement joins TRBV7-9 to TRBJ2-5; D might be TRBD2 (7 bases). Germline CDR1 SEHNR, CDR2 FQNEAQ (reference sequence). The V end lost 5 bases, the J end lost 3 bases, and 13 bases lay between the germline ends. The CDR3 has 14 amino acids. The CDR3 sequence: CASSPLGGEETQYF. For the CDR3, the DNA is TGTGCCAGCAGCCCCCTAGGGGGGGAAGAGACCCAGTACTTC.

This clonotype was counted ten times or more. This chain uses TRBV18 with TRBJ2-7; D gene ambiguous. This CDR3 comprises 14 residues. Germline CDR1 is KGHSH and CDR2 is LQKENI. V was trimmed by 1 base and J by 5 bases, leaving 12 bases between them. CDR3: CASSPLKGHDEQYF. In nucleotides, the CDR3 is TGTGCCAGCTCACCACTCAAGGGCCACGACGAGCAGTACTTC.

This clonotype has ten or more counts. CDR3 coding DNA: TGTGCCAGCAGCTTAGCGTTGGGGGGGACTGAAGCTTTCTTT. Translated: CASSLALGGTEAFF. The chain links TRBV7-6 to TRBJ1-1; D may be TRBD1 (5 bases). Germline-derived CDR1 and CDR2 are SGHVS and FNYEAQ. This CDR3 has 14 amino acids. V was clipped by 0 bases and J by 5 bases, with 10 bases between them.

This clonotype is classed as medium-sized. The chain carries TRBV7-3 and TRBJ2-3; 7 nucleotides align to TRBD2. There are 16 residues in the CDR3. The V segment lost 2 bases and the J segment 1 base; nucleotides outside the gene matches: 6. Germline loops: CDR1 SGHTA, CDR2 FQGTGA. As DNA, the CDR3 is TGTGCCAGCAGCTTAGCCCCGGGGGGAGGCACAGATACGCAGTATTTT. It codes for CASSLAPGGGTDTQYF.

This clonotype was seen at least ten times. The chain has TRBV3-1 and TRBJ1-1; D not certain. V shed 2 bases and J shed 1 base, with 11 bases lying between them. CDR1 and CDR2 (germline): LGHDT, YNNKEL (reference sequence). The CDR3 sequence is 15 residues long. CDR3 sequence reads: CASSQLGSSNTEAFF. Here the CDR3 DNA reads TGTGCCAGCAGCCAATTGGGTAGTTCGAACACTGAAGCTTTCTTT.